The 29 T cell receptor beta chains given below trace back to one sample, sequenced in a study of regulatory T cells in long-lasting Graves disease. Time point reported: newly diagnosed GD, antithyroid drugs for less than 3 months. PBMC-extracted RNA yielded the TCR library. Both iRepertoire HTBI primers and Arm-PCR of CDR3 regions were used to build the TCR beta libraries. TCRdb itself ran the multiplex PCR reads through MiXCR, one entry per CDR3 protein. The table records roughly 520,000 distinct CDR3 sequences, approximately 12% of them present only once. This same sample was also taken into another study, of T cells in Graves' hyperthyroidism and ophthalmopathy.

Sequences were derived from peripheral blood mononuclear cells (PBMCs), sampled at new diagnosis, from a patient treated with antithyroid drugs. These TCRs come from a woman aged 25-40 years with Graves disease.

This clonotype was observed many times. This rearrangement joins TRBV18 to TRBJ2-7; possible D gene TRBD1, 5 bases. The CDR3 totals 15 residues. Germline V gene sequence: CDR1 KGHSH, CDR2 LQKENI. V gave up 0 bases and J gave up 4 bases, with 13 bases separating them. The CDR3 coding sequence is TGTGCCAGCTCACCACCCCCCAATACAGGATACGAGCAGTACTTC. It encodes CASSPPPNTGYEQYF.

The chain couples TRBV6-1 to TRBJ2-3; 10 bases agree with TRBD2. There are 17 residues in the CDR3. Germline V CDR1 and CDR2: MNHNS, SASEGT. Trimming took 6 bases from V and 2 from J; bases not matched to a gene: 11. CDR3 residues: CASRPTRAGGPTDTQYF. As DNA, the CDR3 is TGTGCCAGCAGACCAACCCGAGCGGGAGGGCCCACAGATACGCAGTATTTT.

This clonotype was seen ten or more times. The V and J genes are TRBV5-1 and TRBJ2-7; D is unresolved. Germline CDR1 SGHRS, CDR2 YFSETQ. CDR3 size: 14 residues. Deletions cut 4 bases from V and 2 bases from J, with 13 bases between. The CDR3 region has the DNA TGCGCCAGCAGCCTCCTATACAAACCCTACGAGCAGTACTTC. Protein: CASSLLYKPYEQYF.

The J gene is TRBJ2-1, the V gene TRBV18; the match to TRBD2 covers 14 bases. The CDR3 is made up of 21 amino acids. Trimming cost V 4 bases and J 7 bases; bases outside gene matches: 21. From germline, CDR1 is KGHSH and CDR2 LQKENI. The CDR3 loop reads CASSQPLRTSGRPGLGNEQFF. The CDR3 nucleotides read TGTGCCAGCTCACAACCCCTCCGGACTAGCGGGAGGCCCGGTTTAGGGAATGAGCAGTTCTTC.

The sample holds many counts of this clonotype. This chain connects TRBV7-9 to TRBJ2-2; 9 bases agree with TRBD2. The CDR3 has 17 amino acids. In germline, CDR1 is SEHNR, CDR2 FQNEAQ (reference sequence). V lost 8 bases to trimming and J lost 0 bases; unmatched junction nucleotides: 10. The CDR3: CASPFPLAGSNTGELFF. The CDR3 coding sequence is TGTGCCAGCCCTTTCCCCCTAGCGGGATCGAACACCGGGGAGCTGTTTTTT.

This clonotype was detected only a few times. The chain employs TRBV2 and TRBJ1-1, with a tentative D call TRBD1 (5 bases). The CDR3 has 14 residues. Germline-derived CDR1 and CDR2 are SNHLY and FYNNEI. V shed 6 bases and J shed 0 bases, with 11 bases lying between them. For the CDR3, the DNA is TGTGCCAGCAGACAGACAGTGATGAACACTGAAGCTTTCTTT. It is translated as CASRQTVMNTEAFF.

This clonotype was counted ten times or more. V and J are TRBV2 and TRBJ2-5; a possible D gene is TRBD1 (5 bases). V gave up 7 bases and J gave up 2 bases, with 8 bases separating them. CDR1 and CDR2 (germline): SNHLY, FYNNEI. This CDR3 has 12 amino acids. The CDR3 here is CASKDRQETQYF. CDR3 sequence (DNA): TGTGCCAGCAAAGACAGACAAGAGACCCAGTACTTC. The full variable domain, rest sourced from reference TRBV2 and TRBJ2-5, is EPEVTQTPSHQVTQMGQEVILRCVPISNHLYFYWYRQILGQKVEFLVSFYNNEISEKSEIFDDQFSVERPDGSNFTLKIRSTKLEDSAMYFCASKDRQETQYFGPGTRLLVL.

There are a few counts of this clonotype. The V and J genes are TRBV30 and TRBJ1-5; 8 positions agree with TRBD1. Per the germline V gene, CDR1 is GTSNPN and CDR2 is SVGIG (reference sequence). The CDR3 totals 14 residues. V trimming: 3 bases; J trimming: 7 bases; junction bases outside the gene matches: 8. The CDR3 DNA follows: TGTGCCTGGAGAGGACAGGGCCCCAGACAGCCCCAGCATTTT. This encodes CAWRGQGPRQPQHF.

V gene TRBV15 combines with J gene TRBJ1-1; D unclear. The germline V gene has CDR1 LNHNV and CDR2 YYDKDF (reference sequence). The CDR3 runs to 13 residues. Trimming took off 6 bases at V and 0 bases at J, with 8 bases between the two ends. The CDR3 sequence is CATSPNMNTEAFF. The CDR3 DNA is TGTGCCACCAGTCCAAACATGAACACTGAAGCTTTCTTT.

This clonotype was seen at least ten times. The chain couples TRBV6-1 to TRBJ2-7, with D hard to call. The length of the CDR3 is 11 residues. The V gene's germline CDR1 is MNHNS and CDR2 SASEGT. The V gene lost 5 bases and the J gene lost 4 bases, with 6 bases spanning the gap. The CDR3 is CASSQIYEQYF. DNA of the CDR3: TGTGCCAGCAGTCAAATTTACGAGCAGTACTTC.

There are many counts of this clonotype. The chain is built from TRBV6-1 and TRBJ2-7, with D maybe TRBD1 (6 bases). Germline V gene lookup returns CDR1 MNHNS and CDR2 SASEGT. This CDR3 comprises 14 residues. Trimming took 3 bases from V and 0 from J, leaving 9 bases between them. CDR3 sequence: CASSDQGHSYEQYF. CDR3 coding DNA: TGTGCCAGCAGTGATCAGGGACACTCCTACGAGCAGTACTTC.

This clonotype was counted at least ten times. This CDR3 reads CASSTDSGETQYF. DNA of the CDR3: TGTGCCAGTAGTACCGACTCCGGGGAGACCCAGTACTTC. The chain has TRBV19 and TRBJ2-5, with no clear D. Germline V gives CDR1 LNHDA, CDR2 SQIVND (reference sequence). V lost 4 bases to trimming and J lost 5 bases, with 11 bases between them. The CDR3 covers 13 residues.

This clonotype appeared many times. The chain uses TRBV11-1 and TRBJ2-7; D not certain. Looked up from germline, CDR1 is SGHAT and CDR2 is FQDESV (reference sequence). The CDR3 contains 16 residues. V lost 1 base, J lost 1 base, and 14 bases lay in between. CDR3 amino acids: CASSLEPPRFSYEQYF. The CDR3 region has the DNA TGTGCCAGCAGCTTAGAACCGCCCCGATTTTCCTACGAGCAGTACTTC. Complete variable domain (other parts from reference TRBV11-1 and TRBJ2-7): EAEVAQSPRYKITEKSQAVAFWCDPISGHATLYWYRQILGQGPELLVQFQDESVVDDSQLPKDRFSAERLKGVDSTLKIQPAELGDSAMYLCASSLEPPRFSYEQYFGPGTRLTVT.

The chain combines TRBV4-1 with TRBJ2-3; D call uncertain. V shed 2 bases and J shed 0 bases, with 12 bases lying between them. This CDR3 comprises 16 residues. Germline V lookup: CDR1 MGHRA, CDR2 YSYEKL. CDR3 sequence (DNA): TGCGCCAGCAGCCAACAGACGGTGTCTAGCACAGATACGCAGTATTTT. Translating it yields CASSQQTVSSTDTQYF.

The genes are TRBV27 and TRBJ2-1, with a possible D match to TRBD2 (6 bases). The germline CDR1 and CDR2 sequences are MNHEY and SMNVEV (reference sequence). This CDR3 spans 17 amino acids. V was cut by 5 bases and J by 1 base, with 18 bases left in between. The CDR3 DNA is TGTGCCAGCAGTACCCGGGTGGACTACGAGTCCTACAATGAGCAGTTCTTC. Amino acids: CASSTRVDYESYNEQFF.

This clonotype was recorded many times. The gene calls are TRBV6-2 or TRBV6-3 and TRBJ2-7; 11 bases align to TRBD1. The length of the CDR3 is 15 residues. The ends lost 5 bases at V and 2 bases at J; junction bases unmatched: 5. Looked up from germline, CDR1 is MNHEY and CDR2 is SVGEGT. The CDR3 here is CASSETGQGAYEQYF. The CDR3 nucleotides read TGTGCCAGCAGTGAAACGGGACAGGGGGCCTACGAGCAGTACTTC.

This clonotype has just a few counts. The V gene is TRBV24-1, the J gene TRBJ2-2, with D unclear. Looked up from germline, CDR1 is KGHDR and CDR2 is SFDVKD. V was trimmed by 1 base and J by 6 bases, leaving 8 bases between them. This CDR3 region has 14 residues. The CDR3 sequence is CATSDLGFPGELFF. The CDR3 DNA follows: TGTGCCACCAGTGATTTAGGCTTTCCCGGGGAGCTGTTTTTT.

The chain is built from TRBV7-9 and TRBJ2-2, with 10 bases aligning to TRBD2. The CDR3 has 20 amino acids. Germline CDR1 and CDR2: SEHNR and FQNEAQ (reference sequence). V gave up 4 bases and J gave up 1 base; unmatched junction bases: 15. CDR3 protein: CASSSRTSGQPPMNTGELFF. DNA of the CDR3: TGTGCCAGCAGCTCCAGGACTAGCGGACAGCCCCCAATGAACACCGGGGAGCTGTTTTTT.

The chain has TRBV20-1 and TRBJ2-1; the D gene is possibly TRBD1 (6 bases). This CDR3 is built from 15 residues. V shed 3 bases and J shed 1 base, with 13 bases lying between them. Germline-derived CDR1 and CDR2 are DFQATT and SNEGSKA (reference sequence). Here the CDR3 reads CSASPRGRSYNEQFF. CDR3 DNA: TGCAGTGCTAGTCCCAGGGGACGGTCCTACAATGAGCAGTTCTTC.

This clonotype was counted many times. This rearrangement joins TRBV5-1 to TRBJ2-5; no definite D call. V was cut by 6 bases and J by 4 bases, with 10 bases left in between. This CDR3 is built from 12 residues. The germline V gene encodes CDR1 SGHRS and CDR2 YFSETQ. This CDR3 is CASKFGSETQYF. Written as DNA, the CDR3 is TGCGCCAGCAAGTTCGGATCAGAGACCCAGTACTTC.

This chain uses TRBV20-1 with TRBJ2-1; tentatively, D is TRBD2 (6 bases). Germline V gene lookup returns CDR1 DFQATT and CDR2 SNEGSKA (reference sequence). CDR3 length: 15 amino acids. Trimming took off 3 bases at V and 0 bases at J, with 12 bases between the two ends. In DNA form, the CDR3 reads TGCAGTGCTAGCATGGGACTCAGCTCCTACAATGAGCAGTTCTTC. Translated, it gives CSASMGLSSYNEQFF.

In its sample, this clonotype was seen many times. The chain links TRBV3-1 to TRBJ2-3; a weak D match, TRBD2 (5 bases). Trimming left V 6 bases short and J 0 bases short, with 13 bases between. CDR1 and CDR2 (germline): LGHDT, YNNKEL (reference sequence). The CDR3 covers 15 residues. CDR3 region: CASRHLGLSTDTQYF. Written as DNA, the CDR3 is TGTGCCAGCAGGCATCTTGGACTTAGCACAGATACGCAGTATTTT.

Remarks on this clonotype: Given a much more abundant clone one base away, this may be a read error. CDR3 bases: TGTGCCAGCATAAACGAGGGGAGGGCCAGAGGCGATGAGCAGTTCTTC. This sequence encodes CASINEGRARGDEQFF. This chain links TRBV6-1 with TRBJ2-1, with 7 positions matching TRBD2. Per germline, CDR1 MNHNS and CDR2 SASEGT. Germline trimming cut 7 bases from V and 8 bases from J; bases unmatched to any gene: 17. The CDR3 is made up of 16 amino acids.

This clonotype showed up many times. The V gene is TRBV6-2 or TRBV6-3, the J gene TRBJ2-1; TRBD2 matches at 11 bases. In germline, CDR1 is MNHEY, CDR2 SVGEGT. V gave up 7 bases and J gave up 7 bases; unmatched junction bases: 6. This CDR3 comprises 14 residues. The CDR3 DNA follows: TGTGCCAGCATACTAGCGGGAGCTGAGAATGAGCAGTTCTTC. This gives the protein CASILAGAENEQFF.

This clonotype was seen many times. The V and J genes are TRBV4-1 and TRBJ2-7, with D uncertain. The germline CDR1 and CDR2 sequences are MGHRA and YSYEKL. The CDR3 extends over 13 amino acids. V dropped 1 base and J dropped 6 bases, with 10 bases sitting between them. The CDR3 region has the DNA TGCGCCAGCAGCCAAGGGACGATCGGCGAGCAGTACTTC. Its protein product is CASSQGTIGEQYF.

This clonotype appeared many times. The germline gene is not matched at one end of the junction; a read error may be the cause. The V and J genes are TRBV6-2 or TRBV6-3 and TRBJ1-1, with a tentative D call TRBD1 (6 bases). Germline V gene lookup returns CDR1 MNHEY and CDR2 SVGEGT. The CDR3 is 13 amino acids. The CDR3 nucleotides are TGTGCCAGCAGACCCATCGGACAGCGACTGGAATACTTT. Amino acid sequence: CASRPIGQRLEYF.

In this sample, this clonotype turned up many times. V and J are TRBV20-1 and TRBJ2-3; a possible D gene is TRBD2 (6 bases). Trimming cost V 4 bases and J 8 bases, with 22 bases left between them. The CDR3 extends over 15 amino acids. CDR1 and CDR2 (germline): DFQATT, SNEGSKA (reference sequence). The DNA of the CDR3 is TGCAGTGCTAACGGAGGGCCGATTAGGTCTGGTACGCAGTATTTT. The encoded protein is CSANGGPIRSGTQYF.

The sample holds a few counts of this clonotype. This chain uses TRBV30 with TRBJ2-7, with D perhaps matching TRBD2 (5 bases). V dropped 1 base and J dropped 0 bases, with 10 bases sitting between them. Germline V lookup: CDR1 GTSNPN, CDR2 SVGIG (reference sequence). This CDR3 spans 14 amino acids. CDR3 protein: CAWSGGGDSYEQYF. The CDR3 DNA follows: TGTGCCTGGAGTGGCGGAGGAGACTCCTACGAGCAGTACTTC.

The table lists this clonotype with many counts. The chain is built from TRBV7-2 and TRBJ1-1; D call uncertain. With 3 bases removed from V and 4 bases from J, the gap between germline ends came to 12 bases. The CDR3 sequence is 14 residues long. CDR1 is SGHTA, CDR2 FQGNSA, per germline. The CDR3, as DNA: TGTGCCAGCAGCTTGTCGGAGGTGAGCACTGAAGCTTTCTTT. Translation gives CASSLSEVSTEAFF. The whole variable domain, remainder taken from reference TRBV7-2 and TRBJ1-1, is GAGVSQSPSNKVTEKGKDVELRCDPISGHTALYWYRQSLGQGLEFLIYFQGNSAPDKSGLPSDRFSAERTGGSVSTLTIQRTQQEDSAVYLCASSLSEVSTEAFFGQGTRLTVV.